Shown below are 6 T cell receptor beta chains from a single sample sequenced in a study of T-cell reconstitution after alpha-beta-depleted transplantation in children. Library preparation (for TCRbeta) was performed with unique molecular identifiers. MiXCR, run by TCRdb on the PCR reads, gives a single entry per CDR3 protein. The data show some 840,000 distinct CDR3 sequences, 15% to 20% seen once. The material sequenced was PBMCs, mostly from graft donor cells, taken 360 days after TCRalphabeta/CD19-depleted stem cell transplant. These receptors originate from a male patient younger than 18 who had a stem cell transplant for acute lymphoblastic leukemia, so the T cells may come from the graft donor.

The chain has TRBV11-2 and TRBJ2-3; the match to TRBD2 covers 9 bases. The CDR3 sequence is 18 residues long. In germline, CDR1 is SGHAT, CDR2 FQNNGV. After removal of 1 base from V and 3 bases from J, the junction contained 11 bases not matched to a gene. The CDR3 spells CASSLGPLLAGRTDTQYF. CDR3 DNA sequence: TGTGCCAGCAGCTTAGGCCCCCTTCTAGCGGGACGAACAGATACGCAGTATTTT.

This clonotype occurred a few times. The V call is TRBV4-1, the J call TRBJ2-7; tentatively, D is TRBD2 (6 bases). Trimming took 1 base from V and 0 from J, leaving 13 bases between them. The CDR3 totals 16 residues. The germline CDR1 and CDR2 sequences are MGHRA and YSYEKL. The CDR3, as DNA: TGCGCCAGCAGCCAAGGATACGCGGGAAGCTCCTACGAGCAGTACTTC. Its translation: CASSQGYAGSSYEQYF.

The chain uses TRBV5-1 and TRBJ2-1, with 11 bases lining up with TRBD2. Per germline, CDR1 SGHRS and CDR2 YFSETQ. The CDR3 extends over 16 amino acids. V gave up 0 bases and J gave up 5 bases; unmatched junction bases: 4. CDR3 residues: CASSLGLAGMDNEQFF. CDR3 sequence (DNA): TGCGCCAGCAGCTTGGGACTAGCGGGAATGGACAATGAGCAGTTCTTC.

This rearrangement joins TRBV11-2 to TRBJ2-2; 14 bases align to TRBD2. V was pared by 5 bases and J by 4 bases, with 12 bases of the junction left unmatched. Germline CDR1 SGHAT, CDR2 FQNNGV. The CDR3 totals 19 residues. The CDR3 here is CASSLGLAGAGVSTGELFF. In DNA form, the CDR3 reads TGTGCCAGCAGCCTGGGACTAGCGGGAGCCGGTGTTAGCACCGGGGAGCTGTTTTTT.

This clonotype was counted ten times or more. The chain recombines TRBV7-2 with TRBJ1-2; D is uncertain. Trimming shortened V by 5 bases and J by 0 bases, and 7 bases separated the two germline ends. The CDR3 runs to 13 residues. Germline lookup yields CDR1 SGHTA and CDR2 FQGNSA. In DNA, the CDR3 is TGTGCCAGCAGCCGAACGGCTAACTATGGCTACACCTTC. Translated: CASSRTANYGYTF.

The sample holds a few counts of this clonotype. The chain's CDR3 is CASSIIASDTQYF. CDR3 DNA sequence: TGTGCCAGCAGTATAATAGCGTCAGATACGCAGTATTTT. The chain carries TRBV28 and TRBJ2-3, with D maybe TRBD2 (5 bases). The CDR3 length is 13 residues. CDR1 and CDR2 (germline): MDHEN, SYDVKM. The V gene lost 5 bases and the J gene lost 4 bases, with 10 bases spanning the gap.